Following are 9 T cell receptor beta chains from one sample sequenced in a study of T cell responses to AZD1222 COVID-19 vaccine (dated by TCRdb to 2020 to 2023). The library came from the immunoSEQ multiplex PCR assay. TCRdb retrieved this table from immuneACCESS and kept in-frame rearrangements only. Not all clones are present; in checked studies, unresolved V genes account for under half, and no reason is known for the remainder. This sample lists roughly 120,000 clones; around nine tenths were detected once. The ten largest make up 3.5% of the sample. Read against the paper, the sample's time point label means: about 28 days (+/-7) after the second vaccine dose. This specimen was peripheral blood, taken 28 days after the second AZD1222 dose. These receptors all stem from an adult who received the AZD1222 COVID-19 vaccine.

This clone occurred a few times. The gene calls are TRBV19 and TRBJ2-2; D ambiguous. Trimming stripped 4 bases from V and 3 bases from J, with 12 bases between. The germline V gene encodes CDR1 LNHDA and CDR2 SQIVND (reference sequence). The CDR3 loop spans 15 amino acids. The CDR3 here is CASSNPRLDTGELFF. The CDR3 bases are TGTGCCAGTAGTAACCCAAGGCTGGACACCGGGGAGCTGTTTTTT.

The V and J genes are TRBV5-5 and TRBJ1-1; TRBD1 aligns across 7 bases. Trimming cost V 2 bases and J 2 bases; bases outside gene matches: 3. Germline V gene data show CDR1 as SGHKS and CDR2 as YYEKEE (reference sequence). The CDR3 is made up of 14 amino acids. CDR3 DNA sequence: TGTGCCAGCAGCTTTGACAGGGCCAACACTGAAGCTTTCTTT. Its protein is CASSFDRANTEAFF.

About this clone itself: Sequence at one end of the junction differs from germline and may be a read error. This chain connects TRBV3-1 (or the pseudogene TRBV3-2) to TRBJ2-3; D is perhaps TRBD2 (5 bases). CDR1 and CDR2 (germline): LGHDT, YNNKEL (reference sequence). The CDR3 has 12 residues. The CDR3 nucleotides read TGTGCCAGCAGCCAACCGGACCGGGGATCAGTATTT. Translation gives CASSQPDRGSVF.

This clone has a single count. V and J are TRBV16 and TRBJ1-5; TRBD1 is a possible D gene (6 bases). The CDR3 consists of 13 residues. Germline V gene sequence: CDR1 KGHSY, CDR2 FQNENV. V lost 6 bases, J lost 1 base, and 7 bases lay in between. CDR3 protein: CASRRGSNQPQHF. CDR3 in DNA: TGTGCCAGCAGAAGGGGGAGCAATCAGCCCCAGCATTTT.

V and J are TRBV2 and TRBJ2-7, with D maybe TRBD2 (6 bases). The CDR3 contains 12 residues. Trimming left V 6 bases short and J 1 base short, with 7 bases between. Germline lookup yields CDR1 SNHLY and CDR2 FYNNEI. The CDR3 reads CASRGLSYEQYF. The CDR3 DNA sequence: TGTGCCAGCAGGGGACTTTCCTACGAGCAGTACTTC.

This clone has a handful of counts. This sequence joins TRBV7-9 and TRBJ1-1; D gene uncertain. The V gene's germline CDR1 is SEHNR and CDR2 FQNEAQ (reference sequence). V lost 5 bases and J lost 4, with 17 bases in between. The CDR3 totals 15 residues. The DNA of the CDR3 is TGTGCCAGCAGCCAGGAATGGGGTGGGAGCACTGAAGCTTTCTTT. Its translation is CASSQEWGGSTEAFF.

The V gene is TRBV10-3, the J gene TRBJ2-1; 12 bases match TRBD1. There are 14 residues in the CDR3. The germline gives CDR1 ENHRY, CDR2 SYGVKD. J lost 7 bases, V lost 7 bases, and 5 bases had no gene match. The CDR3 is CAITGDRGLNEQFF. The CDR3, as DNA: TGTGCCATCACCGGGGACAGGGGGCTGAATGAGCAGTTCTTC.

V usage is TRBV5-4 and J usage is TRBJ2-2; D is unresolved. V was shortened by 5 bases and J by 4 bases, with 12 bases between the two germline ends. Germline CDR1 is SGHNT and CDR2 is YYREEE (reference sequence). This CDR3 is 14 amino acids long. CDR3 region: CASSTDLTTGELFF. DNA for the CDR3: TGTGCCAGCAGTACTGACCTAACCACCGGGGAGCTGTTTTTT.

The chain has TRBV7-2 and TRBJ2-7; 8 positions match TRBD2. CDR1 is SGHTA and CDR2 is FQGNSA in the germline V gene. With 5 bases clipped from V and 0 bases from J, the junction kept 12 bases outside the gene matches. CDR3 length equals 17 residues. The chain's CDR3 is CASSPSGTSGLSYEQYF. The CDR3, as DNA: TGTGCCAGCAGCCCGTCCGGGACTAGTGGCCTCTCCTACGAGCAGTACTTC. Looking up the rest from reference TRBV7-2 and TRBJ2-7 gives the full variable domain: GAGVSQSPSNKVTEKGKDVELRCDPISGHTALYWYRQSLGQGLEFLIYFQGNSAPDKSGLPSDRFSAERTGGSVSTLTIQRTQQEDSAVYLCASSPSGTSGLSYEQYFGPGTRLTVT.